The 19 T cell receptor beta chains presented below share a single source sample, sequenced in a study of blood T cell repertoires in COVID-19. Sequencing used immunoSEQ multiplex PCR; TCRdb keeps in-frame clones, though not all of them. The sample has some 45,000 clones, 80% to 90% seen once. Sequenced: peripheral blood. Receptors were obtained from a human donor in a cohort sampled during active COVID-19.

This chain joins TRBV6-4 and TRBJ2-1, with 12 bases identical to TRBD2. The CDR3 totals 15 residues. V dropped 6 bases and J dropped 6; count of bases not matched to a gene: 6. The germline V gene encodes CDR1 MRHNA and CDR2 SNTAGT. The CDR3 DNA follows: TGTGCCAGCAGCCCTCTAGCGGGGGGGCCCAATGAGCAGTTCTTC. Its translation: CASSPLAGGPNEQFF.

The chain employs TRBV6-5 and TRBJ2-3; perhaps TRBD1 as D (6 bases). The ends were cut back, 0 bases at V and 0 bases at J, with 10 bases in the middle. Germline loops: CDR1 MNHEY, CDR2 SVGAGI. The CDR3 totals 16 residues. CDR3 loop: CASSYSDRLSTDTQYF. CDR3 sequence (DNA): TGTGCCAGCAGTTACTCGGACAGACTTAGCACAGATACGCAGTATTTT.

The chain has TRBV30 and TRBJ2-7, with 8 bases aligning to TRBD1. Germline loops: CDR1 GTSNPN, CDR2 SVGIG (reference sequence). This CDR3 region has 13 residues. V trimming: 1 base; J trimming: 5 bases; junction bases outside the gene matches: 4. CDR3 in DNA: TGTGCCTGGAGTGGGACAGGGACCCACGAGCAGTACTTC. Encoded protein: CAWSGTGTHEQYF. The variable domain in full, completed from reference TRBV30 and TRBJ2-7, reads SQTIHQWPATLVQPVGSPLSLECTVEGTSNPNLYWYRQAAGRGLQLLFYSVGIGQISSEVPQNLSASRPQDRQFILSSKKLLLSDSGFYLCAWSGTGTHEQYFGPGTRLTVT.

The J gene is TRBJ2-7, the V gene TRBV4-1, with 10 bases matching TRBD2. The CDR3 loop spans 18 amino acids. Trimming at V came to 0 bases and at J to 3 bases, leaving 11 bases not matched to a gene. Germline loops: CDR1 MGHRA, CDR2 YSYEKL. The CDR3 loop reads CASSQELSGGAYFYEQYF. In DNA, the CDR3 is TGCGCCAGCAGCCAAGAGTTAAGCGGGGGGGCTTACTTCTACGAGCAGTACTTC.

The chain joins TRBV19 to TRBJ1-5; tentative D call: TRBD1 (5 bases). Trimming took off 6 bases at V and 2 bases at J, with 14 bases between the two ends. There are 15 residues in the CDR3. CDR1 and CDR2 from the germline V gene are LNHDA and SQIVND (reference sequence). CDR3 residues: CASRMRTSGNQPQHF. DNA for the CDR3: TGTGCCAGTAGGATGCGGACATCGGGCAATCAGCCCCAGCATTTT.

This clone was seen more than once but under ten times. This rearrangement joins TRBV5-4 to TRBJ2-7; 10 positions match TRBD2. CDR1 is SGHNT, CDR2 YYREEE, per germline (reference sequence). The CDR3 contains 15 residues. Trimming took 0 bases from V and 2 from J; bases not matched to a gene: 2. The CDR3 region is CASSLAGTSAYEQYF. CDR3 nucleotides: TGTGCCAGCAGCTTGGCCGGGACTAGCGCCTACGAGCAGTACTTC.

The chain has TRBV5-6 and TRBJ2-7; D is perhaps TRBD1 (5 bases). V was pared by 4 bases and J by 2 bases, with 10 bases between. The CDR3 spans 13 residues. CDR1 is SGHDT and CDR2 is YYEEEE in the germline V gene. CDR3 in amino acids: CASSPDRTYEQYF. The CDR3 DNA follows: TGTGCCAGCAGCCCAGACAGAACCTACGAGCAGTACTTC.

The CDR3 loop reads CASSPPGGARDTQYF. The CDR3 nucleotides are TGTGCCAGCAGCCCCCCCGGGGGGGCCAGGGATACGCAGTATTTT. The V and J genes are TRBV3-1 (or the pseudogene TRBV3-2) and TRBJ2-3, with 8 bases identical to TRBD2. Per germline, CDR1 LGHDT and CDR2 YNNKEL (reference sequence). V lost 4 bases, J lost 6 bases, and 9 bases stayed unmatched. This CDR3 has 15 residues.

The chain carries TRBV7-9 and TRBJ1-1; D call uncertain. Trimming stripped 0 bases from V and 1 base from J, with 3 bases between. The CDR3 sequence is 13 residues long. Germline loops: CDR1 SEHNR, CDR2 FQNEAQ (reference sequence). The CDR3 spells CASSLAANTEAFF. The CDR3 region has the DNA TGTGCCAGCAGCTTAGCGGCGAACACTGAAGCTTTCTTT.

CDR3 nucleotides: TGTGCCAGCAGTCCGGACAGGGTAGGTCAGCCCCAGCATTTT. The encoded protein is CASSPDRVGQPQHF. The chain uses TRBV6-5 and TRBJ1-5; TRBD1 aligns across 8 bases. Trimming took 5 bases from V and 6 from J; bases not matched to a gene: 6. The CDR3 contains 14 residues. Germline CDR1 and CDR2: MNHEY and SVGAGI.

The chain has TRBV29-1 and TRBJ2-5; D is unclear. Trimming left V 5 bases short and J 4 bases short, with 11 bases between. Germline V gene sequence: CDR1 SQVTM, CDR2 ANQGSEA. The CDR3 consists of 12 residues. Written as DNA, the CDR3 is TGCAGCGTTCAATTTTCCGGAGAGACCCAGTACTTC. It yields the protein CSVQFSGETQYF. Variable domain in full (rest from reference TRBV29-1 and TRBJ2-5): SAVISQKPSRDICQRGTSLTIQCQVDSQVTMMFWYRQQPGQSLTLIATANQGSEATYESGFVIDKFPISRPNLTFSTLTVSNMSPEDSSIYLCSVQFSGETQYFGPGTRLLVL.

This rearrangement joins TRBV6-6 to TRBJ1-1; D might be TRBD1 (6 bases). The CDR3 consists of 20 residues. Germline assignment: CDR1 MNHNY and CDR2 SVGAGI (reference sequence). Trimming took 5 bases from V and 1 from J, leaving 29 bases between them. The CDR3 spells CASSPGSRAQLRGWNTEAFF. The CDR3 DNA reads TGTGCCAGCAGTCCCGGGTCGCGCGCACAACTCAGGGGATGGAACACTGAAGCTTTCTTT.

This sequence joins TRBV5-4 and TRBJ2-7; D is perhaps TRBD1 (5 bases). CDR1 and CDR2 from the germline V gene are SGHNT and YYREEE (reference sequence). The CDR3 has 15 amino acids. V lost 2 bases and J lost 2, with 14 bases in between. CDR3 region: CASSLAGRMAYEQYF. The CDR3 nucleotides read TGTGCCAGCAGCTTAGCAGGGCGAATGGCCTACGAGCAGTACTTC.

The chain employs TRBV2 and TRBJ1-2, with 8 bases matching TRBD1. CDR1 SNHLY and CDR2 FYNNEI come from the germline V gene. The CDR3 loop spans 14 amino acids. The junction had 8 bases not matched to a gene; V was cut back by 3 bases and J by 8 bases. CDR3 DNA: TGTGCCAGCAGTGACGTTGGACAGGGCCACGGCTACACCTTC. This translates into CASSDVGQGHGYTF.

V gene TRBV18 combines with J gene TRBJ1-1, with D possibly matching TRBD1 (6 bases). Germline CDR1 reads KGHSH; CDR2 reads LQKENI. The CDR3 length is 14 residues. The ends were cut back, 2 bases at V and 7 bases at J, with 14 bases in the middle. The CDR3 DNA reads TGTGCCAGCTCACCATCCAGGACAGAGGATGAAGCTTTCTTT. Amino acids: CASSPSRTEDEAFF.

The rearrangement joins TRBV29-1 to TRBJ2-3, with 12 bases identical to TRBD1. The CDR3 spans 15 residues. The germline V gene encodes CDR1 SQVTM and CDR2 ANQGSEA. V trimming: 8 bases; J trimming: 7 bases; junction bases outside the gene matches: 13. The CDR3 is CSSQGGTGGMNTQYF. In DNA form, the CDR3 reads TGCAGCTCCCAGGGAGGGACAGGGGGCATGAATACGCAGTATTTT.

This clone was picked up one time. The chain couples TRBV7-2 to TRBJ2-2; no firm D call. Trimming cost V 7 bases and J 5 bases, with 11 bases left between them. CDR3 length equals 13 residues. Germline V gene data show CDR1 as SGHTA and CDR2 as FQGNSA. CDR3 in DNA: TGTGCCAGCATTCCGTCGAGTACCGGGGAGCTGTTTTTT. Translated: CASIPSSTGELFF.

This clone has just a few counts. The chain links TRBV27 to TRBJ2-7; 8 bases are shared with TRBD1. Germline trimming cut 7 bases from V and 3 bases from J; bases unmatched to any gene: 11. Germline loops: CDR1 MNHEY, CDR2 SMNVEV (reference sequence). The CDR3 is 15 residues long. CDR3 in DNA: TGTGCCAGCACCCCAGGGGGCATGGGTCACTACGAGCAGTACTTC. Translating gives CASTPGGMGHYEQYF.

There are a few counts of this clone. V usage is TRBV7-9 and J usage is TRBJ1-6; D is unclear. Trimming pared 5 bases from V and 6 bases from J, leaving 8 bases between. There are 13 residues in the CDR3. CDR1 and CDR2 from the germline V gene are SEHNR and FQNEAQ (reference sequence). The CDR3 nucleotides are TGTGCCAGCAGCCCGCCGGGTAATTCACCCCTCCACTTT. Its translation is CASSPPGNSPLHF.